This T cell receptor beta chain derives from a study of blood T cell repertoires in COVID-19. Across the study: The cDNA or gDNA used as material had been derived from T cells, B-cell-depleted T cells, or PBMCs.

TCRdb keeps only in-frame clones here, not all; method: immunoSEQ multiplex PCR. The sample records about 210,000 clones, 70% to 90% being singletons. In terms of age and location, participants ranged from roughly 18 to 89 years and lived in around 22 US areas. Allocation to cohorts depended on clinical history reported by the participants. Recovery meant two consecutive negative NP/OP PCR tests, professional clearance, or resolved symptoms. The germline V gene encodes CDR1 MNHEY and CDR2 SVGAGI. This CDR3 contains 14 residues. Trimming removed 4 bases at V and 1 base at J, with 10 bases between. This sequence originates from a man in his forties or fifties who had recovered from COVID-19. The sample comprised PBMCs or T cells enriched from blood (not recorded which). The chain couples TRBV6-5 to TRBJ1-1; D possibly corresponds to TRBD1 (6 bases). The CDR3 bases are TGTGCCAGCAGTTCCCCGACAGGGAACACTGAAGCTTTCTTT. It specifies CASSSPTGNTEAFF.